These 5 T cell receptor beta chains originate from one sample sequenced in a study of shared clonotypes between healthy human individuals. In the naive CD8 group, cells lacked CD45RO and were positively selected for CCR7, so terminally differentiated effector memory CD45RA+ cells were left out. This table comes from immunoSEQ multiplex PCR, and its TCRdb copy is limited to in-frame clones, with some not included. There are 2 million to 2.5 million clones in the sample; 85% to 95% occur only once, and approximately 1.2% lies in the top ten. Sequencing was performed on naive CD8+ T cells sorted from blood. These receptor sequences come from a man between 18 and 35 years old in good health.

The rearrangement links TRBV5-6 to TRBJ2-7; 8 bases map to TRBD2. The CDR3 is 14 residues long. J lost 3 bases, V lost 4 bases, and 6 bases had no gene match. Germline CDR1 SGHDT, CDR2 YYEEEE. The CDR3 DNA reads TGTGCCAGCAGCCTGGGGACTAGTTTCTACGAGCAGTACTTC. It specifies CASSLGTSFYEQYF. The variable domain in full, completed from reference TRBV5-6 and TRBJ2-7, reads DAGVTQSPTHLIKTRGQQVTLRCSPKSGHDTVSWYQQALGQGPQFIFQYYEEEERQRGNFPDRFSGHQFPNYSSELNVNALLLGDSALYLCASSLGTSFYEQYFGPGTRLTVT.

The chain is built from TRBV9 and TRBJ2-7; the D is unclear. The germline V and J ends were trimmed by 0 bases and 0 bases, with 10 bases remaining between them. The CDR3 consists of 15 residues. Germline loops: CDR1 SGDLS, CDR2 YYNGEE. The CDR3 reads CASSVATASSYEQYF. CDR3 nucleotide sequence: TGTGCCAGCAGCGTAGCTACAGCCTCCTCCTACGAGCAGTACTTC.

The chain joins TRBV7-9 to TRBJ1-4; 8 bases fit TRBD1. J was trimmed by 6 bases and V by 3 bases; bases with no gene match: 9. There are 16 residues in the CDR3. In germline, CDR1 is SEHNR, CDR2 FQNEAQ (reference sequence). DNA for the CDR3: TGTGCCAGCAGCTTTCCAGGGGCAGGGGGCGATGAAAAACTGTTTTTT. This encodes CASSFPGAGGDEKLFF.

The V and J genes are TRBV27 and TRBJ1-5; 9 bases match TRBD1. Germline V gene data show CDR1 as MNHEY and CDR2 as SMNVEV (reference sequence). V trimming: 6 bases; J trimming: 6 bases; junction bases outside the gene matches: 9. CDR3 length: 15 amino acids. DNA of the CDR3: TGTGCCAGCAGCCTCACAGGGGGCTTCGGTCAGCCCCAGCATTTT. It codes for CASSLTGGFGQPQHF.

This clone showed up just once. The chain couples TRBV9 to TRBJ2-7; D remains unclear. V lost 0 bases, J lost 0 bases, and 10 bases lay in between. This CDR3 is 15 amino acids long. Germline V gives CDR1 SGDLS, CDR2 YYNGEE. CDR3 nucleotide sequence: TGTGCCAGCAGCGTAGGTCCGGAGAGCTCCTACGAGCAGTACTTC. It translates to CASSVGPESSYEQYF.